A single sample is the source of the 27 T cell receptor beta chains below, sequenced in a study of post-analysis software for immune sequencing data (dated by TCRdb to between 2015 and 2017). General study outcomes and caveats: Significantly higher frequencies in patients than in controls were found for roughly 5 TRBV segments, including TRBV5-6, TRBV5-1 and TRBV20-1.

Library prep was done by PCR. Sequencing relied on an Illumina HiSeq 2500. To reduce PCR and sequencing biases, unique molecular identifiers were incorporated into the TCR beta cDNA libraries. The public sequencing data were trimmed at Q25 with fastp and processed into clonotypes with MiXCR by TCRdb, which kept only in-frame beta chains. Records with the same CDR3 protein are collapsed into one entry carrying the most frequent genes and DNA. In all, the sample holds approximately 630,000 distinct CDR3 sequences, and about 60% of those were seen once. The top ten clones comprise roughly 12% of the sample. These receptors' targets are unknown. Sequences were obtained from blood. These receptors were obtained from a girl aged 2 to 9 with multiple sclerosis.

The rearrangement uses TRBV6-5 and TRBJ1-2; D call uncertain. The CDR3 covers 15 residues. Germline assignment: CDR1 MNHEY and CDR2 SVGAGI. V dropped 0 bases and J dropped 3 bases, with 11 bases sitting between them. The CDR3 spells CASSYSGPGDYGYTF. Written as DNA, the CDR3 is TGTGCCAGCAGTTACTCCGGACCGGGAGACTATGGCTACACCTTC.

The CDR3 DNA follows: TGTGCCAGCAGCTTAACCGGACAGTCCTACAATGAGCAGTTCTTC. As protein: CASSLTGQSYNEQFF. The rearrangement uses TRBV7-2 and TRBJ2-1, with D perhaps matching TRBD1 (6 bases). Germline values: CDR1 SGHTA, CDR2 FQGNSA. V shed 2 bases and J shed 1 base, with 9 bases lying between them. This CDR3 has 15 residues.

The CDR3 region has the DNA TGTGCCAGCAGTCCCCGCGGAGGCGACTCCTACGAGCAGTACTTC. Translated: CASSPRGGDSYEQYF. This chain joins TRBV6-5 and TRBJ2-7; D possibly corresponds to TRBD2 (5 bases). V was shortened by 5 bases and J by 0 bases, with 14 bases between the two germline ends. CDR1 is MNHEY and CDR2 is SVGAGI in the germline V gene. The CDR3 contains 15 residues.

This clonotype was seen at least ten times. The chain carries TRBV12-3 or TRBV12-4 and TRBJ1-1, with 8 bases identical to TRBD1. V was clipped by 6 bases and J by 1 base; unmatched bases: 4. The CDR3 runs to 14 residues. The CDR3 sequence: CASRTTGGNTEAFF. The CDR3 DNA sequence: TGTGCCAGCAGGACCACAGGGGGGAACACTGAAGCTTTCTTT.

This clonotype has only one observation. This sequence joins TRBV5-6 and TRBJ2-3, with TRBD1 matching 9 bases. V shed 2 bases, J shed 3 bases, and the junction held 7 bases outside the gene matches. The CDR3 sequence is 16 residues long. CDR1 is SGHDT, CDR2 YYEEEE, per germline. CDR3 sequence reads: CASSLYRGRRTDTQYF. The CDR3, as DNA: TGTGCCAGCAGCTTATACAGGGGGCGTAGAACAGATACGCAGTATTTT.

This chain uses TRBV27 with TRBJ2-1; 7 bases line up with TRBD1. V dropped 5 bases and J dropped 8; count of bases not matched to a gene: 12. Germline CDR1 and CDR2: MNHEY and SMNVEV (reference sequence). The CDR3 has 15 amino acids. The DNA of the CDR3 is TGTGCCAGCAGTCCTAACAGGGGTTTATCTTATGAGCAGTTCTTC. Its protein is CASSPNRGLSYEQFF.

The chain is built from TRBV4-3 and TRBJ2-1; D is unresolved. The V end lost 0 bases, the J end lost 9 bases, and 12 bases lay between the germline ends. The CDR3 runs to 14 residues. CDR1 and CDR2 (germline): LGHNA, YSLEER. The CDR3 coding sequence is TGCGCCAGCAGCCAAGAACGGTGGGTGAGTGAGCAGTTCTTC. Translating gives CASSQERWVSEQFF.

This clonotype appeared a few times. The chain has TRBV9 and TRBJ2-3, with a tentative D call TRBD2 (6 bases). V was pared by 4 bases and J by 10 bases, with 13 bases between. The CDR3 length is 12 residues. CDR1 is SGDLS, CDR2 YYNGEE, per germline. The CDR3 spells CASSRGGTAQYF. The CDR3 DNA reads TGTGCCAGCAGCCGCGGCGGGACTGCGCAGTATTTT.

The chain carries TRBV5-5 and TRBJ2-1, with 8 nucleotides matching TRBD1. The CDR3 consists of 15 residues. Germline values: CDR1 SGHKS, CDR2 YYEKEE (reference sequence). J lost 9 bases, V lost 5 bases, and 13 bases had no gene match. CDR3 nucleotides: TGTGCCAGCAGTCGATACCAGGGGGCTTACGGTGAGCAGTTCTTC. Amino acid sequence: CASSRYQGAYGEQFF.

The J gene is TRBJ2-3, the V gene TRBV12-3 or TRBV12-4, with D tentatively TRBD1 (6 bases). Trimming removed 6 bases at V and 4 bases at J, with 11 bases between. The CDR3 covers 13 residues. The CDR3 DNA reads as TGTGCCAGCAGAGGGGGTGGGGCAGATACGCAGTATTTT. It yields the protein CASRGGGADTQYF.

The CDR3 DNA reads as TGTGCCAGCAGTTATTGGACTAGCGGGAGATTCTACGAGCAGTACTTC. This translates into CASSYWTSGRFYEQYF. The chain carries TRBV6-5 and TRBJ2-4; 13 positions match TRBD2. Judging by the DNA end, TRBJ2-7 fits better; the J call may be wrong. The length of the CDR3 is 16 residues. Germline V CDR1 and CDR2: MNHEY, SVGAGI.

V is TRBV20-1 and J is TRBJ2-7, with TRBD1 as a possible D gene (5 bases). Germline-derived CDR1 and CDR2 are DFQATT and SNEGSKA (reference sequence). The CDR3 spans 13 residues. V was pared by 3 bases and J by 3 bases, with 12 bases between. The CDR3 reads CSARWMGLYEQYF. The CDR3 nucleotides are TGCAGTGCTAGGTGGATGGGGCTCTACGAGCAGTACTTC.

This clonotype was counted only a few times. V and J are TRBV12-3 or TRBV12-4 and TRBJ2-3; 7 nucleotides line up with TRBD1. After removal of 6 bases from V and 4 bases from J, the junction contained 4 bases not matched to a gene. The CDR3 spans 13 residues. CDR3 nucleotides: TGTGCCAGCAGGAATCAGGGGGCAGATACGCAGTATTTT. Its translation is CASRNQGADTQYF.

V is TRBV24-1 and J is TRBJ2-1; D perhaps matches TRBD2 (6 bases). The CDR3 spans 19 residues. In germline, CDR1 is KGHDR, CDR2 SFDVKD. Trimming pared 2 bases from V and 4 bases from J, leaving 23 bases between. The CDR3 spells CATSDSADPRLGKYNEQFF. The CDR3 DNA is TGTGCCACCAGTGATTCCGCAGACCCCAGACTAGGGAAGTACAATGAGCAGTTCTTC.

The chain uses TRBV29-1 and TRBJ1-1; 8 nucleotides line up with TRBD1. The CDR3 totals 14 residues. Germline CDR1 and CDR2: SQVTM and ANQGSEA. Trimming cost V 4 bases and J 4 bases; bases outside gene matches: 8. The CDR3 DNA reads as TGCAGCGTTGTGGACAGGGTATGGGGCACTGAAGCTTTCTTT. Translated, it gives CSVVDRVWGTEAFF.

The chain couples TRBV6-5 to TRBJ2-1; 10 bases fit TRBD2. The CDR3 runs to 14 residues. Germline V gene sequence: CDR1 MNHEY, CDR2 SVGAGI. Germline trimming cut 6 bases from V and 9 bases from J; bases unmatched to any gene: 8. The CDR3 loop is CASRPGASGGEQFF. The CDR3 DNA reads TGTGCCAGCAGGCCCGGGGCTAGCGGGGGTGAGCAGTTCTTC.

The V call is TRBV11-2, the J call TRBJ2-1, with 9 bases fitting TRBD2. Germline V gene data show CDR1 as SGHAT and CDR2 as FQNNGV. V lost 3 bases and J lost 5; bases outside the gene matches: 5. This CDR3 has 15 amino acids. DNA of the CDR3: TGTGCCAGCAGCTTCCAGCGGGGGGCCCACAATGAGCAGTTCTTC. It specifies CASSFQRGAHNEQFF. The full variable domain, with the rest looked up from reference TRBV11-2 and TRBJ2-1, is EAGVAQSPRYKIIEKRQSVAFWCNPISGHATLYWYQQILGQGPKLLIQFQNNGVVDDSQLPKDRFSAERLKGVDSTLKIQPAKLEDSAVYLCASSFQRGAHNEQFFGPGTRLTVL.

The rearrangement uses TRBV20-1 and TRBJ1-2; 9 positions match TRBD1. Germline V gene sequence: CDR1 DFQATT, CDR2 SNEGSKA (reference sequence). This CDR3 region has 15 residues. Losses at the gene ends were 5 bases for V and 4 bases for J; bases not matched to a gene: 11. The CDR3 is CSAPPRGTGFYGYTF. The DNA of the CDR3 is TGCAGTGCTCCCCCCAGAGGGACAGGGTTCTATGGCTACACCTTC.

The rearrangement uses TRBV5-1 and TRBJ1-1; possibly TRBD1 for D (5 bases). Trimming cost V 3 bases and J 1 base, with 10 bases left between them. CDR1 and CDR2 from the germline V gene are SGHRS and YFSETQ. The CDR3 extends over 14 amino acids. CDR3 sequence (DNA): TGCGCCAGCAGCTGGGGACGGGCGAACACTGAAGCTTTCTTT. Translated: CASSWGRANTEAFF.

The chain carries TRBV11-2 and TRBJ2-3; 10 bases match TRBD1. J lost 5 bases, V lost 0 bases, and 11 bases had no gene match. Germline CDR1 is SGHAT and CDR2 is FQNNGV. CDR3 length: 18 amino acids. The CDR3 spells CASSLDRLRQGARDTQYF. CDR3 in DNA: TGTGCCAGCAGCTTAGATCGGTTAAGACAGGGGGCGCGAGATACGCAGTATTTT.

This chain joins TRBV7-2 and TRBJ2-1; D possibly corresponds to TRBD1 (5 bases). The last part of the DNA fits TRBJ2-7 better; the J call may be wrong. This CDR3 spans 15 amino acids. From germline, CDR1 is SGHTA and CDR2 FQGNSA. CDR3 sequence reads: CASSLGLSQGREQYF. In DNA, the CDR3 is TGTGCCAGCAGCTTAGGGTTGAGCCAGGGCCGCGAGCAGTACTTC.

The chain joins TRBV5-1 to TRBJ2-3; TRBD2 matches 8 bases. The CDR3 runs 15 residues. The junction had 4 bases not matched to a gene; V was cut back by 2 bases and J by 2 bases. The germline gives CDR1 SGHRS, CDR2 YFSETQ. The CDR3 bases are TGCGCCAGCAGCTTACTAGCGGAGTACACAGATACGCAGTATTTT. Protein product: CASSLLAEYTDTQYF.

J is TRBJ2-5 and V is TRBV12-3 or TRBV12-4, with D possibly being TRBD1 or TRBD2 (5 bases each). The CDR3 consists of 14 residues. V lost 7 bases to trimming and J lost 1 base, with 13 bases between them. The CDR3 is CASKQEVAQETQYF. The CDR3 bases are TGTGCCAGCAAACAGGAGGTAGCCCAAGAGACCCAGTACTTC.

J is TRBJ2-1 and V is TRBV20-1; TRBD2 aligns across 11 bases. The CDR3 totals 16 residues. Germline loops: CDR1 DFQATT, CDR2 SNEGSKA (reference sequence). After removal of 1 base from V and 1 base from J, the junction contained 3 bases not matched to a gene. CDR3: CSARVLAGGSYNEQFF. CDR3 DNA sequence: TGCAGTGCTAGAGTTCTAGCGGGAGGTTCCTACAATGAGCAGTTCTTC.

In this sample, this clonotype turned up a few times. This chain connects TRBV6-5 to TRBJ2-1, with no clear D. Per germline, CDR1 MNHEY and CDR2 SVGAGI. The CDR3 contains 13 residues. V shed 4 bases and J shed 5 bases, with 9 bases lying between them. CDR3 nucleotide sequence: TGTGCCAGCAGTTGGGATGGTAACAATGAGCAGTTCTTC. Its translation: CASSWDGNNEQFF.

In DNA form, the CDR3 reads TGCGCCAGCAGTGAGCTCTCCAGGACGGTCCAAGAGACCCAGTACTTC. Translated: CASSELSRTVQETQYF. The chain uses TRBV10-2 and TRBJ2-5; no clear D. Trimming left V 2 bases short and J 1 base short, with 14 bases between. Germline V lookup: CDR1 WSHSY, CDR2 SAAADI. The CDR3 covers 16 residues.

The V gene is TRBV5-6, the J gene TRBJ2-7; 9 bases map to TRBD1. V lost 0 bases to trimming and J lost 12 bases; unmatched junction nucleotides: 13. This CDR3 contains 15 residues. CDR1 and CDR2 from the germline V gene are SGHDT and YYEEEE. CDR3 protein: CASSLGPTGGTPPYF. For the CDR3, the DNA is TGTGCCAGCAGCTTGGGTCCGACAGGGGGAACTCCGCCGTACTTC.